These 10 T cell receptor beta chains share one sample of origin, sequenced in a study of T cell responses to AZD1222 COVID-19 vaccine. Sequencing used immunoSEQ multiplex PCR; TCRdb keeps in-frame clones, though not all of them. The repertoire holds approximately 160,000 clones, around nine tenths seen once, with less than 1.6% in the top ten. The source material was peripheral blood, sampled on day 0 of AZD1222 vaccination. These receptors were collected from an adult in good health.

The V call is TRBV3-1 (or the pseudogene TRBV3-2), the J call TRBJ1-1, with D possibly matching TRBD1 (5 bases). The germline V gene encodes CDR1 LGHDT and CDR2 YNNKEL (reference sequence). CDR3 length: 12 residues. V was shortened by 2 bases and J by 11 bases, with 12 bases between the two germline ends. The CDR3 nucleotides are TGTGCCAGCAGCCAAACAGGAGGAGTGGCTTTCTTT. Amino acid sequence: CASSQTGGVAFF.

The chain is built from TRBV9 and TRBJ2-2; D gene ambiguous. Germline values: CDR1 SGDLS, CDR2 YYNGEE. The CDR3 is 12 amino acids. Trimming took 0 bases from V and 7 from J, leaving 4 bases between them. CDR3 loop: CASSVDSGELFF. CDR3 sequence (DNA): TGTGCCAGCAGCGTAGATAGCGGGGAGCTGTTTTTT.

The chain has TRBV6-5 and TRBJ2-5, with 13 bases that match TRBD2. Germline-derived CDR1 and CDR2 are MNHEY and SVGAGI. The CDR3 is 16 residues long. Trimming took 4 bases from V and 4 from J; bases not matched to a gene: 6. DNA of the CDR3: TGTGCCAGCAGTTCCACGGGGACTAGCGGGGCAGAGACCCAGTACTTC. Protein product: CASSSTGTSGAETQYF.

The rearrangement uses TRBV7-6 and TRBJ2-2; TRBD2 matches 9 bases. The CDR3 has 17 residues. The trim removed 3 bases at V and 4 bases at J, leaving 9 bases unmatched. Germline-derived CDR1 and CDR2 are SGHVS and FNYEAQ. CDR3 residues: CASSFFGGGAGTGELFF. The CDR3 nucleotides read TGTGCCAGCAGCTTTTTCGGCGGGGGGGCTGGCACCGGGGAGCTGTTTTTT.

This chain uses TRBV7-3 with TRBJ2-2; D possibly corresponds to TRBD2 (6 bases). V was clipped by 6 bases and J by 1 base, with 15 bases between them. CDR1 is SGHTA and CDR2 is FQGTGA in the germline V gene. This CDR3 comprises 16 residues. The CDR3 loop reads CASSTAGPLNTGELFF. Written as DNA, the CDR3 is TGTGCCAGCAGTACCGCGGGACCGTTGAACACCGGGGAGCTGTTTTTT.

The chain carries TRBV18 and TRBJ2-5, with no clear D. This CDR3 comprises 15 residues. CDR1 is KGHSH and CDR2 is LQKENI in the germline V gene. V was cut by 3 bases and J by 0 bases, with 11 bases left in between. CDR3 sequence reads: CASSPRLGYQETQYF. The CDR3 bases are TGTGCCAGCTCACCTCGGCTAGGGTACCAAGAGACCCAGTACTTC.

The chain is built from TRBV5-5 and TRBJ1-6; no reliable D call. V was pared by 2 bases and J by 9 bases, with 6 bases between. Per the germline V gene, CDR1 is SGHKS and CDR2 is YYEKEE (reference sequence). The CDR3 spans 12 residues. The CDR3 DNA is TGTGCCAGCAGCTTTTTACTTTCACCCCTCCACTTT. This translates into CASSFLLSPLHF.

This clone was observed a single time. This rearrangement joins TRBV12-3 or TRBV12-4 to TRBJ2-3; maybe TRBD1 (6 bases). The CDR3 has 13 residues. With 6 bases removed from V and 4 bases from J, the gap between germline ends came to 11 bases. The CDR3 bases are TGTGCCAGCAGCCTGCAGGGGCCAGATACGCAGTATTTT. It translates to CASSLQGPDTQYF.

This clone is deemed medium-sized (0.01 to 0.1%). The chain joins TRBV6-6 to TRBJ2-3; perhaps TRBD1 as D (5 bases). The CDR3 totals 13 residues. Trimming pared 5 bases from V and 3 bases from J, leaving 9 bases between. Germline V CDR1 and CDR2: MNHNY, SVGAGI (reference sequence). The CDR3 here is CASSTTETDTQYF. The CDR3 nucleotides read TGTGCCAGCAGTACGACAGAGACAGATACGCAGTATTTT.

The CDR3 is CASSSFDRQPQHF. The CDR3 DNA reads as TGTGCCAGCAGTAGCTTTGATCGTCAGCCCCAGCATTTT. The V call is TRBV5-6, the J call TRBJ1-5; D gene unclear. In germline, CDR1 is SGHDT, CDR2 YYEEEE. This CDR3 spans 13 amino acids. V dropped 5 bases and J dropped 6 bases, with 12 bases sitting between them.